The 15 T cell receptor beta chains listed next were all sequenced from one sample in a study of blood T cell repertoires in COVID-19. The protocol was immunoSEQ multiplex PCR, while the TCRdb copy is restricted to in-frame clones and leaves out a portion. The sample lists roughly 120,000 clones, roughly four fifths occurring once. Sequences were obtained from peripheral blood. The origin of the receptors is a man between 50 and 59 years old with acute or convalescent COVID-19.

The V call is TRBV27, the J call TRBJ2-4; weak D call: TRBD2 (6 bases). V was clipped by 2 bases and J by 0 bases, with 11 bases between them. This CDR3 is built from 16 residues. Germline values: CDR1 MNHEY, CDR2 SMNVEV (reference sequence). The CDR3 sequence: CASSLGRGLAKNIQYF. As DNA, the CDR3 is TGTGCCAGCAGTTTAGGGCGGGGTCTAGCCAAAAACATTCAGTACTTC.

The rearrangement joins TRBV27 to TRBJ2-3, with D possibly matching TRBD1 (6 bases). Germline loops: CDR1 MNHEY, CDR2 SMNVEV (reference sequence). The CDR3 length is 14 residues. With 5 bases removed from V and 3 bases from J, the gap between germline ends came to 12 bases. The CDR3: CASSLVGTTDTQYF. As DNA, the CDR3 is TGTGCCAGCAGTCTGGTAGGGACAACAGATACGCAGTATTTT.

Only one count was recorded for this clone. V usage is TRBV4-1 and J usage is TRBJ2-1; D uncertain. The CDR3 is 15 amino acids. V was cut by 4 bases and J by 0 bases, with 10 bases left in between. The germline CDR1 and CDR2 sequences are MGHRA and YSYEKL. The CDR3 region is CASSLQSFSYNEQFF. In DNA, the CDR3 is TGCGCCAGCAGCCTACAGAGTTTCTCCTACAATGAGCAGTTCTTC.

This rearrangement joins TRBV7-2 to TRBJ2-4; 9 bases align to TRBD2. Germline lookup yields CDR1 SGHTA and CDR2 FQGNSA. This CDR3 has 16 residues. V shed 5 bases and J 8 bases; nucleotides not matched to a gene: 13. CDR3 nucleotides: TGTGCCAGCAGCCTAGAACGCGGGGGGGCCGGGGACATTCAGTACTTC. Encoded protein: CASSLERGGAGDIQYF.

The chain uses TRBV3-1 (or the pseudogene TRBV3-2) and TRBJ1-3, with TRBD1 matching over 9 bases. The CDR3 loop spans 18 amino acids. V lost 4 bases to trimming and J lost 0 bases; unmatched junction nucleotides: 10. CDR1 is LGHDT, CDR2 YNNKEL, per germline (reference sequence). CDR3 sequence (DNA): TGTGCCAGCAGCCTCGGGACAGGGAGGCCTCTCTCTGGAAACACCATATATTTT. Translated: CASSLGTGRPLSGNTIYF.

The chain links TRBV12-5 to TRBJ2-7; TRBD2 agrees at 10 bases. CDR1 LGHNT and CDR2 FRNRAP come from the germline V gene. CDR3 length equals 14 residues. The V and J ends lost 3 bases and 2 bases, in that order; junction bases with no gene match: 1. CDR3 sequence reads: CASGLAGGPYEQYF. The DNA for the CDR3 is TGTGCTAGTGGTTTAGCGGGGGGGCCCTACGAGCAGTACTTC.

The rearrangement uses TRBV12-5 and TRBJ1-2, with unresolved D. The CDR3 covers 13 residues. Trimming removed 3 bases at V and 8 bases at J, with 13 bases between. CDR1 and CDR2 from the germline V gene are LGHNT and FRNRAP. CDR3 coding DNA: TGTGCTAGTGGTTTTTCGCAACTGGTAGGCTACACCTTC. Amino acid sequence: CASGFSQLVGYTF.

This clone has just a few counts. The chain carries TRBV7-9 and TRBJ2-5; 10 nucleotides line up with TRBD1. The J segment lost 4 bases and the V segment lost 5 bases, leaving 1 base of the junction unmatched. Germline CDR1 SEHNR, CDR2 FQNEAQ (reference sequence). CDR3 length equals 13 residues. CDR3 in amino acids: CASSDRGRETQYF. In nucleotides, the CDR3 is TGTGCCAGCAGCGACAGGGGGCGAGAGACCCAGTACTTC.

The V and J genes are TRBV10-1 and TRBJ2-4, with D tentatively TRBD1 (5 bases). This CDR3 spans 15 amino acids. Germline lookup yields CDR1 WNHNN and CDR2 SYGVQD (reference sequence). V gave up 3 bases and J gave up 0 bases, with 9 bases separating them. The CDR3 nucleotides read TGCGCCAGCAGTGAAGGGGTTTTAGCCAAAAACATTCAGTACTTC. Encoded protein: CASSEGVLAKNIQYF.

The chain employs TRBV16 and TRBJ1-5; D not certain. The V end was cut by 2 bases, the J end by 4 bases, with 6 bases between. The germline CDR1 and CDR2 sequences are KGHSY and FQNENV. The CDR3 contains 13 residues. CDR3 DNA: TGTGCCAGCAGCCAACTTCAGAATCAGCCCCAGCATTTT. Translated, it gives CASSQLQNQPQHF.

V usage is TRBV6-6 and J usage is TRBJ1-2; TRBD1 might be the D (6 bases). The CDR3 consists of 16 residues. Germline-derived CDR1 and CDR2 are MNHNY and SVGAGI (reference sequence). V lost 2 bases and J lost 5, with 18 bases in between. The CDR3 reads CASSYGVGTSLYGYTF. The CDR3 DNA follows: TGTGCCAGCAGTTACGGTGTGGGGACATCCCTTTATGGCTACACCTTC.

The chain carries TRBV11-2 and TRBJ2-6; TRBD2 agrees at 7 bases. Looked up from germline, CDR1 is SGHAT and CDR2 is FQNNGV. The CDR3 covers 17 residues. J gave up 2 bases and V 5 bases, and 9 bases lay outside the gene matches. The CDR3 region is CASSPPLGGAGANVLTF. CDR3 DNA: TGTGCCAGCAGCCCTCCTTTGGGGGGGGCTGGGGCCAACGTCCTGACTTTC.

The V gene is TRBV9, the J gene TRBJ1-1, with unresolved D. Per germline, CDR1 SGDLS and CDR2 YYNGEE. This CDR3 contains 15 residues. V dropped 0 bases and J dropped 0 bases, with 9 bases sitting between them. CDR3: CASSVGNRMNTEAFF. CDR3 sequence (DNA): TGTGCCAGCAGCGTAGGGAACAGAATGAACACTGAAGCTTTCTTT. Variable domain in full (rest from reference TRBV9 and TRBJ1-1): DSGVTQTPKHLITATGQRVTLRCSPRSGDLSVYWYQQSLDQGLQFLIQYYNGEERAKGNILERFSAQQFPDLHSELNLSSLELGDSALYFCASSVGNRMNTEAFFGQGTRLTVV.

This clone turned up a few times. V gene TRBV19 combines with J gene TRBJ2-1; perhaps TRBD2 as D (7 bases). Trimming shortened V by 5 bases and J by 5 bases, and 16 bases separated the two germline ends. The CDR3 has 15 residues. Germline values: CDR1 LNHDA, CDR2 SQIVND (reference sequence). In nucleotides, the CDR3 is TGTGCCAGTAGTCCCCAGGCGGGGGCCAACAATGAGCAGTTCTTC. It is translated as CASSPQAGANNEQFF.

V is TRBV2 and J is TRBJ2-7; 9 nucleotides agree with TRBD1. CDR3 size: 14 residues. V lost 8 bases, J lost 6 bases, and 11 bases stayed unmatched. The germline V gene has CDR1 SNHLY and CDR2 FYNNEI. The CDR3 region is CASGPGTGTGEQYF. The CDR3 nucleotides are TGTGCCAGCGGCCCCGGGACAGGGACAGGCGAGCAGTACTTC.